This T cell receptor beta chain was sequenced during a study of T cell responses to AZD1222 COVID-19 vaccine. As regards this clone: The antigen remains unidentified.

Libraries were prepared by immunoSEQ multiplex PCR; TCRdb keeps only in-frame clonotypes and omits some of them. Here the sample spans 98,000 or so clones, approximately 90% being singletons. Findings and caveats of the study: The study sampled repertoires only after the peak T cell response. Reports say nearly half of spike-specific TCRs go after unmutated variant regions.

This CDR3 has 15 amino acids. Per the germline V gene, CDR1 is SGHRS and CDR2 is YFSETQ. The ends were cut back, 7 bases at V and 4 bases at J, with 21 bases in the middle. Sequenced material: peripheral blood, taken on day 0 of AZD1222 vaccination. The receptor was isolated from an adult in good health. The V and J genes are TRBV5-1 and TRBJ2-7, with D perhaps matching TRBD2 (6 bases). The CDR3 protein is CASPRGMRRFYEQYF. For the CDR3, the DNA is TGCGCCAGCCCCCGCGGGATGAGGAGATTTTACGAGCAGTACTTC.